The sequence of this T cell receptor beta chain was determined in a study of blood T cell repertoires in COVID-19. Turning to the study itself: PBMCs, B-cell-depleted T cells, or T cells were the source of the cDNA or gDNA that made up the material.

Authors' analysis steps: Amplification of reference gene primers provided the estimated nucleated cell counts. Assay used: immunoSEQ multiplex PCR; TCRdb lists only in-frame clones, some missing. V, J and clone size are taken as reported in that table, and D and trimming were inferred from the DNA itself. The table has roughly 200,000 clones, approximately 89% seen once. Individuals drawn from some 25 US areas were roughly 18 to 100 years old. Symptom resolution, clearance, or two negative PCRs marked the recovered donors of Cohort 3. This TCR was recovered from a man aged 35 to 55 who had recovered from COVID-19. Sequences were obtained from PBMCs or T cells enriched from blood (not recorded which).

The CDR3: CASLGVRNEQFF. Written as DNA, the CDR3 is TGTGCCAGCCTAGGGGTGCGGAATGAGCAGTTCTTC. The chain has TRBV27 and TRBJ2-1, with D possibly being TRBD1 (5 bases). The V and J ends lost 8 bases and 7 bases respectively, with 12 bases between them. Germline assignment: CDR1 MNHEY and CDR2 SMNVEV (reference sequence). The CDR3 loop spans 12 amino acids.